Shown below are 9 T cell receptor beta chains from a single sample sequenced in a study of blood T cell repertoires in COVID-19. The repertoire was sequenced with immunoSEQ multiplex PCR; TCRdb's copy has only in-frame clones and lacks some. Altogether roughly 85,000 clones are present, about nine tenths being singletons, with the ten largest covering 25% to 30%. The specimen was peripheral blood. The source is a man in his fifties or sixties with active or convalescent COVID-19.

The V and J genes are TRBV6-5 and TRBJ2-7; TRBD1 matches 7 bases. The germline V gene encodes CDR1 MNHEY and CDR2 SVGAGI. The CDR3 is 15 residues long. The J segment lost 0 bases and the V segment lost 2 bases, leaving 4 bases of the junction unmatched. The CDR3 DNA reads as TGTGCCAGCAGTTACAGGACAGGCCGCTCCTACGAGCAGTACTTC. Encoded protein: CASSYRTGRSYEQYF.

This chain joins TRBV4-1 and TRBJ2-7; D is possibly TRBD1 (6 bases). The CDR3 runs 14 residues. Germline CDR1 reads MGHRA; CDR2 reads YSYEKL. V was cut by 2 bases and J by 2 bases, with 10 bases left in between. The DNA of the CDR3 is TGCGCCAGCAGCCAAACAGGGCTCACCTACGAGCAGTACTTC. Translated: CASSQTGLTYEQYF.

The chain joins TRBV10-2 to TRBJ2-5; 9 bases are shared with TRBD2. Germline V lookup: CDR1 WSHSY, CDR2 SAAADI. Trimming cost V 5 bases and J 4 bases; bases outside gene matches: 2. The CDR3 sequence is 13 residues long. The CDR3 region has the DNA TGCGCCAGCAGTTGGACTAGCGTAGAGACCCAGTACTTC. This sequence encodes CASSWTSVETQYF.

V gene TRBV19 combines with J gene TRBJ2-2; perhaps TRBD2 as D (5 bases). Trimming pared 4 bases from V and 5 bases from J, leaving 17 bases between. This CDR3 comprises 16 residues. Germline CDR1 and CDR2: LNHDA and SQIVND (reference sequence). In DNA form, the CDR3 reads TGTGCCAGTAGTAGGGTAACGGGGTCGGGGACCGGGGAGCTGTTTTTT. Amino acid sequence: CASSRVTGSGTGELFF. The full variable domain, with the rest looked up from reference TRBV19 and TRBJ2-2, is DGGITQSPKYLFRKEGQNVTLSCEQNLNHDAMYWYRQDPGQGLRLIYYSQIVNDFQKGDIAEGYSVSREKKESFPLTVTSAQKNPTAFYLCASSRVTGSGTGELFFGEGSRLTVL.

V is TRBV29-1 and J is TRBJ1-1; D is ambiguous. Trimming removed 6 bases at V and 1 base at J, with 9 bases between. CDR3 size: 12 residues. Germline values: CDR1 SQVTM, CDR2 ANQGSEA. The CDR3, as DNA: TGCAGCGTCACGACTGAGAACACTGAAGCTTTCTTT. Amino acids: CSVTTENTEAFF.

This clone has a single count. J is TRBJ2-4 and V is TRBV19, with D tentatively TRBD1 (6 bases). Trimming left V 4 bases short and J 5 bases short, with 15 bases between. The CDR3 sequence is 15 residues long. CDR1 is LNHDA and CDR2 is SQIVND in the germline V gene (reference sequence). The CDR3 region is CASSTSPDSQNIQYF. In nucleotides, the CDR3 is TGTGCCAGTAGTACCTCACCGGACAGCCAAAACATTCAGTACTTC.

The V and J genes are TRBV27 and TRBJ1-5, with unresolved D. CDR1 and CDR2 from the germline V gene are MNHEY and SMNVEV (reference sequence). The ends were cut back, 5 bases at V and 4 bases at J, with 21 bases in the middle. This CDR3 spans 17 amino acids. This CDR3 is CASSNLVGSLPNQPQHF. CDR3 nucleotides: TGTGCCAGCAGTAACCTCGTAGGGAGTCTCCCAAATCAGCCCCAGCATTTT.

The rearrangement links TRBV19 to TRBJ2-5; TRBD1 is a possible D gene (5 bases). V shed 3 bases and J shed 1 base, with 9 bases lying between them. The CDR3 is 14 residues long. Germline CDR1 reads LNHDA; CDR2 reads SQIVND (reference sequence). The CDR3 nucleotides read TGTGCCAGTAGTATCCTTGGGGCCCAAGAGACCCAGTACTTC. It specifies CASSILGAQETQYF.

J is TRBJ2-7 and V is TRBV6-2 or TRBV6-3; 10 bases align to TRBD1. This CDR3 has 14 amino acids. Germline V gene lookup returns CDR1 MNHEY and CDR2 SVGEGT. V lost 5 bases and J lost 6; bases outside the gene matches: 7. The CDR3 DNA reads TGTGCCAGCAGTCGGGACAGGGGTATTGGCGAGCAGTACTTC. Translating gives CASSRDRGIGEQYF.